This T cell receptor beta chain comes out of a study of regulatory T cells. CDR1 is MDHEN, CDR2 SYDVKM, per germline. The CDR3 is 14 residues long. V shed 5 bases, J shed 5 bases, and the junction held 4 bases outside the gene matches. Study conclusions and caveats: In CD3G-deficient patients, conventional CD4+ T cells were enriched for hydrophobic CDR3 residues at positions 6 and 7. Patient repertoires had restricted TRB V-J pairs and skewed V and J usage, most in Tregs.

This clone is a singleton in its sample. The antigen is not known. Primers: 52 TRBV forward and 13 TRBJ reverse. Sequenced by immunoSEQ multiplex PCR; TCRdb stores in-frame clones only, minus some. The repertoire holds some 20,000 clones, roughly 88% seen once, with approximately 1.2% in the top ten. The chain couples TRBV28 to TRBJ1-4; 8 bases agree with TRBD1. The source of this sequence is a child aged 10-17 years with CD3G deficiency. Sequencing input: conventional CD4+ T cells sorted from blood. Written as DNA, the CDR3 is TGTGCCAGCAGTCAAGACAGGGGCAATGAAAAACTGTTTTTT. Translated, it gives CASSQDRGNEKLFF.